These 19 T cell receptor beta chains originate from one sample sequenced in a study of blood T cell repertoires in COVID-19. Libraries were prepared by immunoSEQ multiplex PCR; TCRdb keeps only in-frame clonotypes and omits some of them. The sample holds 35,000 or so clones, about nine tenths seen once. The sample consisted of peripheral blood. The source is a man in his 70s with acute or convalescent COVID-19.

In nucleotides, the CDR3 is TGTGCCAGCAGTCCTGGACAGGGGTGGAATCAGCCCCAGCATTTT. The encoded protein is CASSPGQGWNQPQHF. The chain carries TRBV2 and TRBJ1-5; 9 bases are shared with TRBD1. The CDR3 covers 15 residues. Germline V gene sequence: CDR1 SNHLY, CDR2 FYNNEI. Trimming removed 5 bases from V and 4 bases from J; junction bases left unmatched: 6.

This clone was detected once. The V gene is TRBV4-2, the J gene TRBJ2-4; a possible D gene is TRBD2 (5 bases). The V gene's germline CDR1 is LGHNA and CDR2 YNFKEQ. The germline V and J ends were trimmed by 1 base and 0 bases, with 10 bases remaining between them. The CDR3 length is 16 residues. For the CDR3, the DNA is TGTGCCAGCAGCCAAGGAGGGAGTGGAGCCAAAAACATTCAGTACTTC. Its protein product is CASSQGGSGAKNIQYF.

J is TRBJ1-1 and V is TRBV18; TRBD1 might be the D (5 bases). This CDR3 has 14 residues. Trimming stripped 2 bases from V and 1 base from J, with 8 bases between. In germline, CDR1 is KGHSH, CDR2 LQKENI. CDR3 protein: CASSPVQGNTEAFF. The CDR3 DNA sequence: TGTGCCAGCTCACCAGTCCAGGGGAACACTGAAGCTTTCTTT.

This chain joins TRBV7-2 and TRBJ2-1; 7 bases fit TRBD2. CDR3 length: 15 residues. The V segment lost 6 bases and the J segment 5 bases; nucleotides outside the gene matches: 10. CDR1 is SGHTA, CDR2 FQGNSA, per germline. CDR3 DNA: TGTGCCAGCAGTCAAAGACTAGCCCCGAACAATGAGCAGTTCTTC. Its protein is CASSQRLAPNNEQFF.

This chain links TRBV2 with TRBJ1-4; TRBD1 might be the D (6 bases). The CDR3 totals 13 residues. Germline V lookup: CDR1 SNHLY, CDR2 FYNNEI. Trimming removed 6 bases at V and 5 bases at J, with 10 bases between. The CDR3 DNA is TGTGCCAGCAGCGGACAGACAAATGAAAAACTGTTTTTT. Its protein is CASSGQTNEKLFF.

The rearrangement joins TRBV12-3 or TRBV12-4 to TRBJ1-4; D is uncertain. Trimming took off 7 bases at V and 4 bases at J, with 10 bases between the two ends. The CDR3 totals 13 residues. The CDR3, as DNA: TGTGCCAGCACCAACAGAGTTAATGAAAAACTGTTTTTT. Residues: CASTNRVNEKLFF.

The CDR3 loop is CASSSLDRAHLYGYTF. The CDR3 DNA is TGTGCCAGCAGCTCCCTGGACAGGGCGCACCTCTATGGCTACACCTTC. The genes are TRBV5-6 and TRBJ1-2; 8 nucleotides agree with TRBD1. The V segment lost 3 bases and the J segment 4 bases; nucleotides outside the gene matches: 11. Germline values: CDR1 SGHDT, CDR2 YYEEEE. The CDR3 covers 16 residues.

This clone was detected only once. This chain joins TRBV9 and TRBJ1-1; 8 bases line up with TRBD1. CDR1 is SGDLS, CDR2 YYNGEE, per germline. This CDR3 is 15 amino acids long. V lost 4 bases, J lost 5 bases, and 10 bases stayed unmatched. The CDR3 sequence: CASSIQGARGTEAFF. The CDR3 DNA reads TGTGCCAGCAGCATTCAGGGGGCGAGGGGAACTGAAGCTTTCTTT.

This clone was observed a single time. CDR3 nucleotide sequence: TGTGCCAGTAGTTCACCGCCGGGACAGATCAATTCACCCCTCCACTTT. It encodes CASSSPPGQINSPLHF. This chain joins TRBV19 and TRBJ1-6; TRBD1 matches 7 bases. With 5 bases clipped from V and 7 bases from J, the junction kept 11 bases outside the gene matches. This CDR3 has 16 residues. Germline CDR1 LNHDA, CDR2 SQIVND (reference sequence).

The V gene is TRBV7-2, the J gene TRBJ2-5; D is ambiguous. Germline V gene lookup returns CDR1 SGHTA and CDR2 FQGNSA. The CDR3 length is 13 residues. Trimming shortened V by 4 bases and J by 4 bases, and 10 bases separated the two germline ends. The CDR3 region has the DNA TGTGCCAGCAGCTCTAACGGTCGAGAGACCCAGTACTTC. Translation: CASSSNGRETQYF.

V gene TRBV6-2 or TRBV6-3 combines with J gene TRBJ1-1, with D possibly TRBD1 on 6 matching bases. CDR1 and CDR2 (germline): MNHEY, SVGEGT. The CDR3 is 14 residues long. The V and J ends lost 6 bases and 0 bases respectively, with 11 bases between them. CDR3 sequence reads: CASSLGQLNTEAFF. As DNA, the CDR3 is TGTGCCAGCAGCCTCGGACAGCTGAACACTGAAGCTTTCTTT.

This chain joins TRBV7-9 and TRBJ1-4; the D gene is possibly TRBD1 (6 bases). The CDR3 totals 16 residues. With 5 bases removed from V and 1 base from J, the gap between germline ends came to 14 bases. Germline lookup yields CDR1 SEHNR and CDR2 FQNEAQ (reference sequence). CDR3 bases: TGTGCCAGCAGCCTCGCGAGGGGGGGAACTAATGAAAAACTGTTTTTT. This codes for CASSLARGGTNEKLFF.

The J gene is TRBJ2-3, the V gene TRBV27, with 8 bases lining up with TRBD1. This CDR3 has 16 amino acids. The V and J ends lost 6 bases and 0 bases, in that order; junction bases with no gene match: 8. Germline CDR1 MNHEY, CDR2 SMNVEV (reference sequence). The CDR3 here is CASSSRTGSSTDTQYF. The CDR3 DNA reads TGTGCCAGCAGCTCCAGGACAGGGTCCAGCACAGATACGCAGTATTTT.

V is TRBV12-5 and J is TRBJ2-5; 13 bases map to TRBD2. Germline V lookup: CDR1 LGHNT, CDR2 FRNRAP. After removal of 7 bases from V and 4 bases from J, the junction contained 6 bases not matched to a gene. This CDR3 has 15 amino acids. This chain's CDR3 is CASAWGLAGRETQYF. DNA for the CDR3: TGTGCTAGTGCCTGGGGACTAGCGGGAAGAGAGACCCAGTACTTC.

The CDR3 DNA sequence: TGTGCCAGCAGCTTAGGGCATATCGATCAGCCCCAGCATTTT. It yields the protein CASSLGHIDQPQHF. This rearrangement joins TRBV7-8 to TRBJ1-5, with D uncertain. The CDR3 covers 14 residues. Germline V gene sequence: CDR1 SGHVS, CDR2 FQNEAQ. Deletions cut 1 base from V and 5 bases from J, with 9 bases between.

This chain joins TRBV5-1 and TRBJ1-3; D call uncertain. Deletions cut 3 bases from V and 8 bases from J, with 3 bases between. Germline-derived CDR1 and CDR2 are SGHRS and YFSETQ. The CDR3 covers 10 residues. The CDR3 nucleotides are TGCGCCAGCAGCTCTGACACCATATATTTT. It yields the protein CASSSDTIYF.

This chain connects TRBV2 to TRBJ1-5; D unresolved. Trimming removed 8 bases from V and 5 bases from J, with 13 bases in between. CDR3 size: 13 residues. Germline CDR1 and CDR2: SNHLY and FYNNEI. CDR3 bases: TGTGCCAGCCGAGGGCAGGCCCATCAGCCCCAGCATTTT. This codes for CASRGQAHQPQHF.

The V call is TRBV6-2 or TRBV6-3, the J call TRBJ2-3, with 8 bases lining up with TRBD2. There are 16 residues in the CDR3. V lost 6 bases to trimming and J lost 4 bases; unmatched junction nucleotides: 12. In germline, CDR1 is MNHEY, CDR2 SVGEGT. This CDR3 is CASSSPRGGTPDTQYF. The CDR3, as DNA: TGTGCCAGCAGCTCACCCCGGGGGGGGACGCCAGATACGCAGTATTTT.

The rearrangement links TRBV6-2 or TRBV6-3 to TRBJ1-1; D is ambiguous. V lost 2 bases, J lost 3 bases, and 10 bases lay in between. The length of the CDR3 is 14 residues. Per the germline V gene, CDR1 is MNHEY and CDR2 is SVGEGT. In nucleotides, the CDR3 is TGTGCCAGCAGTTACATTGGGCGGGACACTGAAGCTTTCTTT. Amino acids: CASSYIGRDTEAFF.